This TCR beta chain was observed in a study of blood T cells in healthy people across ages. The authors ran a second PCR of about 7 to 11 cycles using a sample-barcoded 5' primer and a J-beta primer mix. MiXCR, applied by TCRdb to the 5' RACE reads, yields one record per CDR3 protein. Here the sample spans around 400,000 distinct CDR3 sequences, 45% to 60% being singletons. The clonotype was recovered from a man in his 60s in good health. Sequencing was carried out using blood.

CDR3 nucleotides: TGTGCCAGCAGCCGGGACAGGGGGGATGAAAAACTGTTTTTT. This translates into CASSRDRGDEKLFF. The rearrangement joins TRBV7-2 to TRBJ1-4; 11 positions match TRBD1. This CDR3 has 14 amino acids. The junction had 2 bases not matched to a gene; V was cut back by 5 bases and J by 6 bases. Germline V gene sequence: CDR1 SGHTA, CDR2 FQGNSA.